The source of this TCR beta chain is a study of beta chain features in type 1 diabetes. Study-level information: Examination spanned about 110 million sorted cells from all samples.

This clone was counted between two and nine times. The antigen is undetermined. CDR1 GTSNPN and CDR2 SVGIG come from the germline V gene (reference sequence). Trimming pared 6 bases from V and 0 bases from J, leaving 15 bases between. The CDR3 loop spans 16 amino acids. What was sequenced were expressed TCRB transcripts, since all of the isolated RNA had been reverse transcribed. TCRdb's table, derived via immunoSEQ multiplex PCR, lists solely in-frame clones and lacks some. The table includes 250,000 to 300,000 clones, about 23% detected once. The study's findings and limits: Across all four CD4+ subsets, people with type 1 diabetes showed modestly shorter TCRB CDR3s. Whether HLA type influences TCRB rearrangement remained unresolved here.

CD4+ naive, central memory, regulatory and stem cell-like memory subsets were isolated by sorting on CD45RO/CCR7/CD25/CD127/CD95/CD27. The receptor's source is a woman aged 30 to 39 with type 1 diabetes. The specimen sequenced was naive CD4+ T cells from blood. V gene TRBV30 combines with J gene TRBJ2-6; TRBD1 might be the D (5 bases). CDR3 DNA: TGTGCCTGCAACCAGGGCGGATTCTCTGGGGCCAACGTCCTGACTTTC. It specifies CACNQGGFSGANVLTF.